The rows below give T cell receptor beta chains drawn from one sample of a study of a mutant IDH1 vaccine in newly diagnosed glioma. Some clones are missing from TCRdb's copy, which holds only in-frame ones; the method was immunoSEQ multiplex PCR. Of some 29,000 clones detected, 60% to 85% appear once; the ten largest clones hold almost 9.5%. Their cognate antigens are unknown. The sample consisted of PBMCs, taken from a glioma patient whose treatment included an IDH1 peptide vaccine. The origin of the receptors is a woman aged 30 to 39 with glioma. Some clones in this sample may be carry-over from other donors' samples. CDR3s include the opening cysteine and the closing phenylalanine or tryptophan. Each record gives: D gene, clone size, J gene, V gene, CDR3 DNA, CDR3 protein. A D gene is named only where the DNA matches it firmly. Clone size is stated in some rows and not others, as once, few, many or a class when expanded.

TRBD2 - TRBJ2-1 TRBV6-1 TGTGCCAGCAGTGAGGGACTACCTCTCGTTATAGATGAGCAGTTCTTC CASSEGLPLVIDEQFF
TRBD1 once TRBJ1-5 TRBV19 TGTGCCAGTAGTTCGCCGGGACAGGGGGCCCATCAGCCCCAGCATTTT CASSSPGQGAHQPQHF
TRBD1 few TRBJ1-2 TRBV27 TGTGCCAGCAAAACACAGGGGGGAGGTTATGGCTACACCTTC CASKTQGGGYGYTF
- - TRBJ2-7 TRBV30 TGTGCCTGTCGGACCCAAATGGAGCAGTACTTC CACRTQMEQYF
TRBD2 - TRBJ2-2 TRBV19 TGTGCCAGTAGTTTATGGGAGGGCCATTACACCGGGGAGCTGTTTTTT CASSLWEGHYTGELFF
TRBD1 once TRBJ2-7 TRBV4-1 TGCGCCAGCAGTTCAGGACAGGGGAACTCCTACGAGCAGTACTTC CASSSGQGNSYEQYF
- - TRBJ2-3 TRBV4-1 TGCGCCAGCAGCCACCAAACTACCGACCGCACAGATACGCAGTATTTT CASSHQTTDRTDTQYF
- - TRBJ2-5 TRBV2 TGTGCCAGCAGTGGGGGACGGCAAGAGACCCAGTACTTC CASSGGRQETQYF
- - TRBJ1-1 TRBV11-2 TGTGCCAGCATGATGAAGAACACTGAAGCTTTCTTT CASMMKNTEAFF
TRBD2 - TRBJ2-7 TRBV5-6 TGTGCCAGCAGCTTGGGACTAGCGGAGACCTACGAGCAGTACTTC CASSLGLAETYEQYF
TRBD1 - TRBJ1-2 TRBV9 TGTGCCAGCAGCGCCGGGACAGGGGGTACTCGGGGCTACACCTTC CASSAGTGGTRGYTF
TRBD1 - TRBJ2-7 TRBV9 TGTGCCAGCAGCGTCGGACAGGGATTCTACGAGCAGTACTTC CASSVGQGFYEQYF
TRBD1 once TRBJ1-2 TRBV5-6 TGTGCCAGCAGCCACCCCGGACAGGAGGATGGCTACACCTTC CASSHPGQEDGYTF
- - TRBJ2-7 TRBV28 TGTGCCAGCAGTTTAGGGCAGGGGAGCTCCTACGAGCAGTACTTC CASSLGQGSSYEQYF
- - TRBJ2-3 TRBV10-3 TGTGCCATCAGTGGTGGCTTGAGTATCACAGATACGCAGTATTTT CAISGGLSITDTQYF
TRBD2 once TRBJ2-2 TRBV5-1 TGCGCCAGCAGAGGGACTAGCGGCGCGAACACCGGGGAGCTGTTTTTT CASRGTSGANTGELFF
- - TRBJ2-2 TRBV5-4 TGTGCCAGCAGCTCCCAGCGGGTTAACACCGGGGAGCTGTTTTTT CASSSQRVNTGELFF
- - TRBJ2-3 TRBV11-1 TGTGCCAGCAGCTTTCAACGCGGGCAGGCGAAAGATACGCAGTATTTT CASSFQRGQAKDTQYF
TRBD2 - TRBJ2-7 TRBV11-2 TGTGCCAGCAGCTTAGGGCTAGCGGGAAAGAGACCCTACGAGCAGTACTTC CASSLGLAGKRPYEQYF
TRBD1 - TRBJ1-2 TRBV5-5 TGTGCCAGCAGCTCAGGCGGGGGGACAGGGGGCCGGGGCTACACCTTC CASSSGGGTGGRGYTF
TRBD2 - TRBJ2-7 TRBV9 TGTGCCAGCAGCGTAGCCGAATTAGCGGGTGGCTCCTACGAGCAGTACTTC CASSVAELAGGSYEQYF
- - TRBJ2-2 TRBV7-2 TGTGCCAGCAGCTTAGGCGGCATCATTGCCGGGGAGCTGTTTTTT CASSLGGIIAGELFF
TRBD2 - TRBJ2-3 TRBV7-9 TGTGCCAGCAGCTCAGGACTAGCGGCCTCCACAGATACGCAGTATTTT CASSSGLAASTDTQYF
- few TRBJ1-5 TRBV15 TGTGCCACCAGCCCGGGGGGAGGCTCAAAGAAAAATCAGCCCCAGCATTTT CATSPGGGSKKNQPQHF
TRBD2 - TRBJ2-5 TRBV19 TGTGCCAGTAGTATGGCTAGCGGACAAGAGACCCAGTACTTC CASSMASGQETQYF
- - TRBJ2-1 TRBV6-1 TGTGCCAGCATTGGGGGCTACAATGAGCAGTTCTTC CASIGGYNEQFF
TRBD1 - TRBJ1-2 TRBV28 TGTGCCAGCAGCATCGGACAGGGGGCCAGATACACCTTC CASSIGQGARYTF
- - TRBJ1-5 TRBV5-6 TGTGCCAGCAGCTTGTTAAGGGCCGCGGGCAATCAGCCCCAGCATTTT CASSLLRAAGNQPQHF
- few TRBJ2-2 TRBV15 TGTGCCACCAGCAGAGCGCCTAGCTTAGGGGCCGGGGAGCTGTTTTTT CATSRAPSLGAGELFF
TRBD2 - TRBJ2-3 TRBV30 TGTGCCTGGAGGGCTAGCGGGAGGGCAGGCACAGATACGCAGTATTTT CAWRASGRAGTDTQYF
- few TRBJ1-1 TRBV10-3 TGTGCCATCAGTGACAGGCTGAAGAACACTGAAGCTTTCTTT CAISDRLKNTEAFF
TRBD1 - TRBJ2-7 TRBV2 TGTGCCAGCGGCCAGGGGGCGAATGAGCAGTACTTC CASGQGANEQYF
- - TRBJ2-1 TRBV5-6 TGTGCCAGCAGCTCCCCTTCCAGGGAGCAGTTCTTC CASSSPSREQFF
- - TRBJ1-2 TRBV15 TGTGCCACCAGCAGAGATCAGGGCGGCTATGGCTACACCTTC CATSRDQGGYGYTF
- - TRBJ1-1 TRBV19 TGTGCCAGTAGTATGGGGGGCCCAGGAGTGGCTTTCTTT CASSMGGPGVAFF
TRBD1 - TRBJ2-7 TRBV9 TGTGCCAGCAGCTCACGGACAGGGGGGGTAGGCGAGCAGTACTTC CASSSRTGGVGEQYF
- - TRBJ1-5 TRBV7-4 TGTGCCAGCGGCGCCCCAAGACAGACCCCCATACAGCCCCAGCATTTT CASGAPRQTPIQPQHF
- - TRBJ1-3 TRBV6-1 TGTGCCATCCGGGACTCTGGAAACACCATATATTTT CAIRDSGNTIYF
- - TRBJ2-3 TRBV30 TGTGCCTGGAGTGTCCCTCGGAGGATCGACAGAACTAGCACAGATACGCAGTATTTT CAWSVPRRIDRTSTDTQYF
- - TRBJ2-2 TRBV11-2 TGTGCCAGCAGCTTAATCGGGGCCGGGGAGCTGTTTTTT CASSLIGAGELFF
TRBD1 few TRBJ1-3 TRBV7-9 TGTGCCAGCAGCTCTTCCCGGACAGGGGAGTTTGGAAACACCATATATTTT CASSSSRTGEFGNTIYF
- - TRBJ1-2 TRBV27 TGTGCCAGCAGACACACCCTAGACATCGATGGCTACACCTTC CASRHTLDIDGYTF
- few TRBJ2-7 TRBV29-1 TGCAGCGTTGGGCGAGGGAGTATCAACGAGCAGTACTTC CSVGRGSINEQYF